One sample yielded the 28 T cell receptor beta chains listed below, sequenced in a study of T cell responses to AZD1222 COVID-19 vaccine (dated by TCRdb to the early 2020s). The sample's time point label is to be understood as: baseline before first vaccination. Library generation was performed with the immunoSEQ multiplex PCR assay. In its TCRdb copy, this immuneACCESS table keeps in-frame sequences only and misses some clones. Where compared with another copy, unresolved V genes explain less than half of these, and the others have no known cause. This sample comprises around 99,000 clones, around 90% of them detected only once. Of the sample, more than 9.5% is held by the ten largest clones. This sample comprised peripheral blood, obtained on day 0 of AZD1222 vaccination. The source of these receptors is an adult in good health.

V and J are TRBV7-9 and TRBJ1-5, with 7 nucleotides matching TRBD1. Germline V lookup: CDR1 SEHNR, CDR2 FQNEAQ (reference sequence). The CDR3 totals 16 residues. The J segment lost 4 bases and the V segment lost 5 bases, leaving 11 bases of the junction unmatched. The CDR3 loop is CASSPGEGARNQPQHF. CDR3 sequence (DNA): TGTGCCAGCAGCCCGGGGGAGGGGGCCAGAAATCAGCCCCAGCATTTT.

The J gene is TRBJ2-7, the V gene TRBV5-1, with TRBD1 matching over 7 bases. From germline, CDR1 is SGHRS and CDR2 YFSETQ. This CDR3 has 14 amino acids. The ends lost 0 bases at V and 3 bases at J; junction bases unmatched: 3. The CDR3 here is CASSLGTGYYEQYF. The CDR3 DNA follows: TGCGCCAGCAGCTTGGGGACAGGATACTACGAGCAGTACTTC.

This clone was observed once. For the CDR3, the DNA is TGTGCCAGCAGTGGGTGGGACAGGGGGCGAGAAAAACTGTTTTTT. Protein sequence: CASSGWDRGREKLFF. This chain links TRBV25-1 with TRBJ1-4, with 12 bases aligning to TRBD1. The CDR3 consists of 15 residues. The germline V gene encodes CDR1 MGHDK and CDR2 SYGVNS. The trim removed 4 bases at V and 8 bases at J, leaving 5 bases unmatched.

This chain connects TRBV28 to TRBJ1-5, with a possible D match to TRBD1 (6 bases). Germline loops: CDR1 MDHEN, CDR2 SYDVKM. The length of the CDR3 is 16 residues. Trimming stripped 2 bases from V and 6 bases from J, with 17 bases between. The DNA of the CDR3 is TGTGCCAGCAGTTTAGGCGGGGGGCTCGAGGTTCAGCCCCAGCATTTT. It specifies CASSLGGGLEVQPQHF.

This chain connects TRBV7-2 to TRBJ2-7; D gene uncertain. Trimming cost V 5 bases and J 3 bases, with 14 bases left between them. The length of the CDR3 is 14 residues. CDR1 and CDR2 from the germline V gene are SGHTA and FQGNSA. Here the CDR3 DNA reads TGTGCCAGCAGCCGTGACTCAAAGTACTACGAGCAGTACTTC. Translating gives CASSRDSKYYEQYF.

The chain carries TRBV9 and TRBJ2-7; no clear D gene. V was cut by 4 bases and J by 3 bases, with 11 bases left in between. Per germline, CDR1 SGDLS and CDR2 YYNGEE. CDR3 length: 13 residues. In DNA, the CDR3 is TGTGCCAGCAGCCCCCGACAAGGCTACGAGCAGTACTTC. Translating gives CASSPRQGYEQYF.

The chain employs TRBV24-1 and TRBJ2-1; TRBD2 agrees at 14 bases. With 9 bases clipped from V and 5 bases from J, the junction kept 8 bases outside the gene matches. The CDR3 contains 16 residues. The germline CDR1 and CDR2 sequences are KGHDR and SFDVKD. CDR3: CATLGGLAGVNNEQFF. CDR3 coding DNA: TGTGCCACCTTAGGGGGACTAGCGGGGGTTAACAATGAGCAGTTCTTC.

The chain has TRBV27 and TRBJ1-5, with D possibly matching TRBD1 (6 bases). V lost 2 bases and J lost 7, with 12 bases in between. The V gene's germline CDR1 is MNHEY and CDR2 SMNVEV (reference sequence). This CDR3 comprises 14 residues. The CDR3, as DNA: TGTGCCAGCAGTTTACGGGGGGCGGGGCAGCCCCAGCATTTT. It translates to CASSLRGAGQPQHF.

The chain joins TRBV24-1 to TRBJ2-1; 8 bases map to TRBD2. The V segment lost 0 bases and the J segment 3 bases; nucleotides outside the gene matches: 3. Germline values: CDR1 KGHDR, CDR2 SFDVKD. This CDR3 region has 16 residues. The CDR3 loop reads CATSDLNSGIYNEQFF. CDR3 DNA: TGTGCCACCAGTGATTTGAATAGCGGGATCTACAATGAGCAGTTCTTC.

The CDR3 here is CASSRGRGTTDTQYF. The CDR3 nucleotides are TGTGCCAGCAGCCGTGGTCGGGGAACCACAGATACGCAGTATTTT. The J gene is TRBJ2-3, the V gene TRBV7-2; perhaps TRBD2 as D (5 bases). The V gene's germline CDR1 is SGHTA and CDR2 FQGNSA. Trimming removed 5 bases from V and 2 bases from J, with 14 bases in between. The CDR3 loop spans 15 amino acids.

The J gene is TRBJ2-1, the V gene TRBV12-5, with D hard to call. Germline lookup yields CDR1 LGHNT and CDR2 FRNRAP. This CDR3 comprises 13 residues. V was cut by 3 bases and J by 6 bases, with 9 bases left in between. The CDR3 spells CASGFPQSNEQFF. CDR3 nucleotide sequence: TGTGCTAGTGGTTTCCCTCAGAGCAATGAGCAGTTCTTC.

The chain employs TRBV27 and TRBJ2-7, with 7 bases aligning to TRBD1. The CDR3 contains 16 residues. Trimming took 5 bases from V and 3 from J; bases not matched to a gene: 13. Germline V CDR1 and CDR2: MNHEY, SMNVEV (reference sequence). Written as DNA, the CDR3 is TGTGCCAGCAGTACAAGGGACAGCCTTGGGAACTACGAGCAGTACTTC. As protein: CASSTRDSLGNYEQYF.

The gene calls are TRBV13 and TRBJ1-3; D may be TRBD1 (6 bases). CDR1 and CDR2 (germline): PRHDT, FYEKMQ (reference sequence). This CDR3 has 15 residues. Trimming shortened V by 5 bases and J by 0 bases, and 11 bases separated the two germline ends. The CDR3 region has the DNA TGTGCCAGCAGCCGTTCGACAGGCTCTGGAAACACCATATATTTT. Translating it yields CASSRSTGSGNTIYF.

The chain recombines TRBV7-9 with TRBJ1-4, with D unresolved. Germline loops: CDR1 SEHNR, CDR2 FQNEAQ (reference sequence). The V end lost 0 bases, the J end lost 4 bases, and 12 bases lay between the germline ends. The CDR3 has 16 amino acids. CDR3 protein: CASSLALGLSNEKLFF. The CDR3 bases are TGTGCCAGCAGCTTAGCTTTGGGCTTGAGTAATGAAAAACTGTTTTTT.

V gene TRBV5-1 combines with J gene TRBJ2-1, with unresolved D. Trimming pared 1 base from V and 6 bases from J, leaving 20 bases between. The germline V gene has CDR1 SGHRS and CDR2 YFSETQ. The CDR3 length is 17 residues. In nucleotides, the CDR3 is TGCGCCAGCAGCTTGACCCCCGAGTTGACCCGGTCCAATGAGCAGTTCTTC. Translating gives CASSLTPELTRSNEQFF.

This chain uses TRBV5-1 with TRBJ1-5; no clear D gene. This CDR3 is built from 18 residues. V lost 0 bases, J lost 10 bases, and 26 bases lay in between. Germline lookup yields CDR1 SGHRS and CDR2 YFSETQ. As DNA, the CDR3 is TGCGCCAGCAGCTTGGATGTTAATAGGGATTCACCATCACATCCCCAGCATTTT. It specifies CASSLDVNRDSPSHPQHF.

The rearrangement uses TRBV4-1 and TRBJ1-1, with D maybe TRBD1 (5 bases). V lost 6 bases and J 6 bases, leaving 17 bases between the germline ends. The CDR3 covers 14 residues. Germline loops: CDR1 MGHRA, CDR2 YSYEKL. CDR3 in DNA: TGCGCCAGCAGGCTCCCGGGAGGGGTCCCTGAAGCTTTCTTT. This sequence encodes CASRLPGGVPEAFF.

This chain uses TRBV10-3 with TRBJ2-7; 7 bases agree with TRBD1. The CDR3 contains 13 residues. J gave up 2 bases and V 10 bases, and 8 bases lay outside the gene matches. CDR1 and CDR2 from the germline V gene are ENHRY and SYGVKD. CDR3 loop: CATWDSRTYEQYF. The CDR3 region has the DNA TGTGCCACCTGGGACAGTAGAACCTACGAGCAGTACTTC.

The chain couples TRBV4-2 to TRBJ1-1, with D hard to call. V lost 3 bases to trimming and J lost 7 bases, with 12 bases between them. CDR1 is LGHNA, CDR2 YNFKEQ, per germline. The CDR3 is made up of 13 amino acids. The CDR3 protein is CASSQPGRSEAFF. CDR3 sequence (DNA): TGTGCCAGCAGCCAGCCCGGTAGGAGTGAAGCTTTCTTT.

This clone was observed a single time. The chain has TRBV7-7 and TRBJ2-7, with D perhaps TRBD1 (6 bases). Trimming cost V 1 base and J 4 bases, with 14 bases left between them. Germline-derived CDR1 and CDR2 are SSHAT and FNYEAQ (reference sequence). This CDR3 comprises 15 residues. In DNA, the CDR3 is TGTGCCAGCAGCTTAGGGCAGGGGCCCACTTACGAGCAGTACTTC. As protein: CASSLGQGPTYEQYF.

V and J are TRBV29-1 and TRBJ2-7; D unclear. The length of the CDR3 is 11 residues. V was trimmed by 7 bases and J by 2 bases, leaving 9 bases between them. Germline CDR1 SQVTM, CDR2 ANQGSEA. The CDR3 loop reads CSAKGTYEQYF. As DNA, the CDR3 is TGCAGCGCAAAGGGAACCTACGAGCAGTACTTC.

The genes are TRBV27 and TRBJ2-3; TRBD2 might be the D (6 bases). The V end was cut by 5 bases, the J end by 6 bases, with 12 bases between. Germline lookup yields CDR1 MNHEY and CDR2 SMNVEV (reference sequence). The CDR3 loop spans 13 amino acids. The CDR3 sequence is CASSVRAGDTQYF. The CDR3 nucleotides are TGTGCCAGCAGTGTTAGGGCGGGGGATACGCAGTATTTT.

CDR3 protein: CAISEGTSAGYGYTF. CDR3 DNA sequence: TGTGCCATCAGTGAGGGGACATCAGCGGGCTATGGCTACACCTTC. The chain carries TRBV10-3 and TRBJ1-2, with D possibly being TRBD1 (6 bases). The CDR3 consists of 15 residues. CDR1 and CDR2 from the germline V gene are ENHRY and SYGVKD. Trimming took off 2 bases at V and 4 bases at J, with 14 bases between the two ends.

The chain is built from TRBV5-1 and TRBJ1-1, with D maybe TRBD1 (5 bases). In germline, CDR1 is SGHRS, CDR2 YFSETQ. The CDR3 has 13 amino acids. V lost 3 bases and J 3 bases, leaving 9 bases between the germline ends. CDR3 coding DNA: TGCGCCAGCAGCTGGGCCAGGGACACTGAAGCTTTCTTT. This encodes CASSWARDTEAFF.

The chain carries TRBV11-3 and TRBJ2-1; the match to TRBD2 covers 11 bases. The germline V gene encodes CDR1 SGHNT and CDR2 YENEEA. V was clipped by 3 bases and J by 4 bases; unmatched bases: 2. The CDR3 is 15 amino acids. The CDR3 coding sequence is TGTGCCAGCAGCTTGGGACTAGCGGAGTACAATGAGCAGTTCTTC. Translated: CASSLGLAEYNEQFF. Filled out from reference TRBV11-3 and TRBJ2-1, the complete variable domain reads EAGVVQSPRYKIIEKKQPVAFWCNPISGHNTLYWYLQNLGQGPELLIRYENEEAVDDSQLPKDRFSAERLKGVDSTLKIQPAELGDSAVYLCASSLGLAEYNEQFFGPGTRLTVL.

The table lists this clone with a count of one. V and J are TRBV4-3 and TRBJ1-1; D is possibly TRBD1 (6 bases). Trimming pared 1 base from V and 1 base from J, leaving 10 bases between. The germline CDR1 and CDR2 sequences are LGHNA and YSLEER. The CDR3 has 15 amino acids. For the CDR3, the DNA is TGCGCCAGCAGCCAAGTGGAGACAGGGAACACTGAAGCTTTCTTT. It codes for CASSQVETGNTEAFF.

V usage is TRBV5-5 and J usage is TRBJ1-6; no clear D gene. The length of the CDR3 is 15 residues. V was cut by 0 bases and J by 3 bases, with 7 bases left in between. Per germline, CDR1 SGHKS and CDR2 YYEKEE (reference sequence). The CDR3 is CASSLAGGYNSPLHF. Here the CDR3 DNA reads TGTGCCAGCAGCTTGGCCGGCGGCTATAATTCACCCCTCCACTTT.

The CDR3, as DNA: TGCGCCAGCAGCCCCTCATCTTACACCGACACTGAAGCTTTCTTT. Its translation is CASSPSSYTDTEAFF. The rearrangement uses TRBV5-1 and TRBJ1-1; D is ambiguous. Trimming removed 4 bases from V and 3 bases from J, with 16 bases in between. This CDR3 spans 15 amino acids. CDR1 is SGHRS, CDR2 YFSETQ, per germline. Supplemented by reference TRBV5-1 and TRBJ1-1, the full variable domain reads KAGVTQTPRYLIKTRGQQVTLSCSPISGHRSVSWYQQTPGQGLQFLFEYFSETQRNKGNFPGRFSGRQFSNSRSEMNVSTLELGDSALYLCASSPSSYTDTEAFFGQGTRLTVV.